Shown below are 27 T cell receptor beta chains from a single sample sequenced in a study of STAT5B mutations in CD4+ large granular lymphocyte leukemia. Data came from immunoSEQ multiplex PCR; TCRdb stores just in-frame clones and leaves some out. Altogether around 43,000 clones are present, approximately 86% being singletons, with the ten largest covering about 2.8%. The sequenced sample was CD4+ T cells from blood buffy coats. These receptors all come from a human donor in good health.

The chain uses TRBV21-1 and TRBJ2-4; the DNA was not compared with TRBD1, the D call given in the table. TRBV21-1 is a documented pseudogene. This CDR3 spans 19 amino acids. In nucleotides, the CDR3 is TGTGCCTCTCCGAGCCCGTCCCGGGACAGACGCATAGCCAAAAACATTCAGTACTTC. This gives the protein CASPSPSRDRRIAKNIQYF.

This clone occurred once. The chain combines TRBV19 with TRBJ1-2, with D possibly matching TRBD1 (5 bases). This CDR3 is 15 amino acids long. Germline V gives CDR1 LNHDA, CDR2 SQIVND (reference sequence). The V end was cut by 7 bases, the J end by 5 bases, with 20 bases between. CDR3 in amino acids: CASTSIGTELYGYTF. CDR3 nucleotides: TGTGCCAGTACCTCTATAGGGACGGAGCTTTATGGCTACACCTTC.

The CDR3 spells CASSLGSGNTEAFF. In DNA form, the CDR3 reads TGTGCCAGCAGCTTAGGGTCAGGGAACACTGAAGCTTTCTTT. The chain carries TRBV7-2 and TRBJ1-1; no clear D gene. The CDR3 consists of 14 residues. V gave up 1 base and J gave up 1 base, with 7 bases separating them. Germline CDR1 and CDR2: SGHTA and FQGNSA.

This CDR3 is CASSQFPGTSGRAVMNEQFF. The DNA for the CDR3 is TGTGCCAGCAGCCAATTCCCCGGGACTAGCGGGAGGGCCGTTATGAATGAGCAGTTCTTC. J is TRBJ2-1 and V is TRBV4-2; TRBD2 aligns across 16 bases. Germline assignment: CDR1 LGHNA and CDR2 YNFKEQ. This CDR3 comprises 20 residues. J lost 7 bases, V lost 2 bases, and 14 bases had no gene match.

CDR3 nucleotides: TGTGCCAGCGGACGACAGGGAAGCAATGAGCAGTTCTTC. This encodes CASGRQGSNEQFF. V and J are TRBV5-6 and TRBJ2-1; 7 positions match TRBD1. The CDR3 covers 13 residues. Germline V lookup: CDR1 SGHDT, CDR2 YYEEEE. V trimming: 7 bases; J trimming: 6 bases; junction bases outside the gene matches: 7.

The chain has TRBV5-1 and TRBJ2-5; maybe TRBD1 (6 bases). Between the trimmed V and J ends, which lost 4 bases and 5 bases, there was a span of 18 bases. The CDR3 has 15 amino acids. Germline CDR1 is SGHRS and CDR2 is YFSETQ. CDR3 sequence reads: CASSEKTGYTETQYF. The CDR3 DNA follows: TGCGCCAGCAGCGAAAAAACAGGGTATACGGAGACCCAGTACTTC.

This chain connects TRBV18 to TRBJ1-1; the D gene is possibly TRBD1 (6 bases). Germline CDR1 KGHSH, CDR2 LQKENI. The CDR3 loop spans 15 amino acids. Trimming stripped 2 bases from V and 3 bases from J, with 13 bases between. The CDR3 coding sequence is TGTGCCAGCTCACCATTGGGGGGCTTCGACACTGAAGCTTTCTTT. Translated: CASSPLGGFDTEAFF.

The genes are TRBV27 and TRBJ1-2; no reliable D call. CDR1 MNHEY and CDR2 SMNVEV come from the germline V gene (reference sequence). The CDR3 runs to 15 residues. The ends were cut back, 1 base at V and 2 bases at J, with 11 bases in the middle. The CDR3 nucleotides read TGTGCCAGCAGTTTATTCGGTGGCAAGAACTATGGCTACACCTTC. This gives the protein CASSLFGGKNYGYTF.

The chain employs TRBV27 and TRBJ2-1; 7 nucleotides agree with TRBD1. This CDR3 region has 15 residues. CDR1 is MNHEY, CDR2 SMNVEV, per germline (reference sequence). With 5 bases clipped from V and 7 bases from J, the junction kept 11 bases outside the gene matches. CDR3 region: CASSPRGLVSNEQFF. In DNA, the CDR3 is TGTGCCAGCAGTCCGAGGGGGCTAGTATCTAATGAGCAGTTCTTC.

The chain has TRBV7-9 and TRBJ1-2; TRBD1 is a possible D gene (6 bases). Germline V lookup: CDR1 SEHNR, CDR2 FQNEAQ (reference sequence). The germline V and J ends were trimmed by 4 bases and 8 bases, with 17 bases remaining between them. The CDR3 runs to 14 residues. The CDR3 bases are TGTGCCAGCAGCTCGGACAGTGCTTTGCGGGGCTACACCTTC. It yields the protein CASSSDSALRGYTF.

The rearrangement joins TRBV19 to TRBJ2-5; TRBD2 matches at 8 bases. With V trimmed by 4 bases and J by 5 bases, 6 bases remained unmatched. Per germline, CDR1 LNHDA and CDR2 SQIVND (reference sequence). The CDR3 sequence is 14 residues long. CDR3 in amino acids: CASSTPGTSETQYF. The CDR3 region has the DNA TGTGCCAGTAGTACCCCCGGGACTAGTGAGACCCAGTACTTC.

V and J are TRBV5-1 and TRBJ2-1; possible D gene TRBD2, 5 bases. Germline-derived CDR1 and CDR2 are SGHRS and YFSETQ. Trimming took 2 bases from V and 1 from J, leaving 10 bases between them. The CDR3 extends over 15 amino acids. The CDR3 region has the DNA TGCGCCAGCAGCTTCCCCAGCGGATCCTACAATGAGCAGTTCTTC. This translates into CASSFPSGSYNEQFF.

This clone came up once. V usage is TRBV19 and J usage is TRBJ1-5; 9 positions match TRBD1. Per the germline V gene, CDR1 is LNHDA and CDR2 is SQIVND (reference sequence). The J segment lost 7 bases and the V segment lost 3 bases, leaving 16 bases of the junction unmatched. The CDR3 length is 18 residues. CDR3 DNA sequence: TGTGCCAGTAGTATGACCCTCATGCACAGGGGGCTAGGGCAGCCCCAGCATTTT. It yields the protein CASSMTLMHRGLGQPQHF.

The chain has TRBV7-8 and TRBJ2-7, with D hard to call. V lost 1 base and J lost 0, with 7 bases in between. CDR1 is SGHVS and CDR2 is FQNEAQ in the germline V gene. CDR3 length: 14 residues. The CDR3, as DNA: TGTGCCAGCAGCTTAGGGCCTATCTCCTACGAGCAGTACTTC. Residues: CASSLGPISYEQYF.

For the CDR3, the DNA is TGTGCCAGCAGCTCGACAGGGACCAACACCATATATTTT. Translated: CASSSTGTNTIYF. This chain joins TRBV7-9 and TRBJ1-3; 7 bases line up with TRBD1. CDR1 and CDR2 from the germline V gene are SEHNR and FQNEAQ (reference sequence). V shed 4 bases and J 7 bases; nucleotides not matched to a gene: 4. The CDR3 totals 13 residues.

The genes are TRBV10-2 and TRBJ1-3, with unresolved D. CDR3 length: 14 residues. CDR1 is WSHSY, CDR2 SAAADI, per germline. V lost 2 bases to trimming and J lost 0 bases, with 5 bases between them. The CDR3 bases are TGCGCCAGCAGTGAGCCGTTCTCTGGAAACACCATATATTTT. Translating it yields CASSEPFSGNTIYF.

The V gene is TRBV9, the J gene TRBJ2-5; D possibly uses TRBD1 or TRBD2 (5 bases each). Germline CDR1 and CDR2: SGDLS and YYNGEE. The CDR3 is 21 residues long. Trimming cost V 0 bases and J 7 bases, with 34 bases left between them. The DNA of the CDR3 is TGTGCCAGCAGCGTAGGGACGCCGGGACCCTCTCGTTGGGGTACAAGTGCGACCCAGTACTTC. Translating gives CASSVGTPGPSRWGTSATQYF. Filled out from reference TRBV9 and TRBJ2-5, the complete variable domain reads DSGVTQTPKHLITATGQRVTLRCSPRSGDLSVYWYQQSLDQGLQFLIQYYNGEERAKGNILERFSAQQFPDLHSELNLSSLELGDSALYFCASSVGTPGPSRWGTSATQYFGPGTRLLVL.

The rearrangement uses TRBV5-1 and TRBJ2-2; 9 nucleotides align to TRBD2. J lost 9 bases, V lost 0 bases, and 3 bases had no gene match. Germline CDR1 and CDR2: SGHRS and YFSETQ. The CDR3 is 14 residues long. The CDR3 sequence: CASSLVSGSRELFF. Here the CDR3 DNA reads TGCGCCAGCAGCTTGGTTAGCGGGAGTAGGGAGCTGTTTTTT. The whole variable domain, filled in from reference TRBV5-1 and TRBJ2-2, reads KAGVTQTPRYLIKTRGQQVTLSCSPISGHRSVSWYQQTPGQGLQFLFEYFSETQRNKGNFPGRFSGRQFSNSRSEMNVSTLELGDSALYLCASSLVSGSRELFFGEGSRLTVL.

This chain links TRBV11-2 with TRBJ1-1, with D unresolved. Germline-derived CDR1 and CDR2 are SGHAT and FQNNGV. The V gene lost 8 bases and the J gene lost 11 bases, with 21 bases spanning the gap. The CDR3 length is 13 residues. The CDR3 DNA is TGTGCCAGCGGGTTAGGCCCCCCCGCGGCGGCTTTCTTT. This codes for CASGLGPPAAAFF.

V and J are TRBV25-1 and TRBJ2-7; maybe TRBD2 (6 bases). The V and J ends lost 3 bases and 3 bases respectively, with 12 bases between them. In germline, CDR1 is MGHDK, CDR2 SYGVNS. This CDR3 is built from 14 residues. The DNA of the CDR3 is TGTGCCAGCAGTGAGTCGGGGCGGGACTACGAGCAGTACTTC. Protein sequence: CASSESGRDYEQYF.

This chain links TRBV29-1 with TRBJ1-1; D gene unclear. Trimming cost V 2 bases and J 1 base, with 8 bases left between them. The germline V gene encodes CDR1 SQVTM and CDR2 ANQGSEA. This CDR3 region has 13 residues. CDR3 loop: CSVEPQENTEAFF. CDR3 nucleotide sequence: TGCAGCGTTGAACCCCAGGAGAACACTGAAGCTTTCTTT.

The V and J genes are TRBV2 and TRBJ2-2; D possibly uses TRBD1 or TRBD2 (5 bases each). The germline V and J ends were trimmed by 11 bases and 4 bases, with 17 bases remaining between them. CDR1 and CDR2 from the germline V gene are SNHLY and FYNNEI. The CDR3 sequence is 14 residues long. The CDR3 sequence: CAGGFVGATGELFF. CDR3 bases: TGTGCCGGGGGATTCGTGGGAGCCACCGGGGAGCTGTTTTTT.

This clone has a handful of counts. The chain employs TRBV9 and TRBJ1-5; D not resolved. Per the germline V gene, CDR1 is SGDLS and CDR2 is YYNGEE. The CDR3 is 16 residues long. Deletions cut 0 bases from V and 7 bases from J, with 17 bases between. The CDR3 nucleotides are TGTGCCAGCAGCGTAGGGTTTGGAGTATCGGGCCAGCCCCAGCATTTT. Residues: CASSVGFGVSGQPQHF.

The chain is built from TRBV7-6 and TRBJ1-1, with 8 bases identical to TRBD1. The germline CDR1 and CDR2 sequences are SGHVS and FNYEAQ. The V gene end was trimmed by 5 bases and the J gene end by 1 base; junction bases not matched to a gene: 6. The length of the CDR3 is 15 residues. CDR3 DNA: TGTGCCAGCAGCGGGACAGGACAGCCGAACACTGAAGCTTTCTTT. Protein product: CASSGTGQPNTEAFF.

The chain recombines TRBV2 with TRBJ1-2, with D perhaps matching TRBD1 (5 bases). The V gene lost 6 bases and the J gene lost 13 bases, with 15 bases spanning the gap. CDR1 is SNHLY and CDR2 is FYNNEI in the germline V gene. There are 11 residues in the CDR3. Here the CDR3 reads CASRMTVQCTF. CDR3 coding DNA: TGTGCCAGCAGGATGACAGTTCAATGCACCTTC. Full variable domain (remainder filled in from reference TRBV2 and TRBJ1-2): EPEVTQTPSHQVTQMGQEVILRCVPISNHLYFYWYRQILGQKVEFLVSFYNNEISEKSEIFDDQFSVERPDGSNFTLKIRSTKLEDSAMYFCASRMTVQCTFGSGTRLTVV.

The V gene is TRBV5-5, the J gene TRBJ2-5, with D tentatively TRBD1 (5 bases). V was clipped by 1 base and J by 5 bases, with 9 bases between them. Per the germline V gene, CDR1 is SGHKS and CDR2 is YYEKEE (reference sequence). CDR3 length: 13 residues. The CDR3 DNA reads as TGTGCCAGCAGCTTGAAGGGGCAGGAGACCCAGTACTTC. As protein: CASSLKGQETQYF. Looking up the rest from reference TRBV5-5 and TRBJ2-5 gives the full variable domain: DAGVTQSPTHLIKTRGQQVTLRCSPISGHKSVSWYQQVLGQGPQFIFQYYEKEERGRGNFPDRFSARQFPNYSSELNVNALLLGDSALYLCASSLKGQETQYFGPGTRLLVL.

The rearrangement links TRBV6-5 to TRBJ1-5; no reliable D call. CDR3 length equals 13 residues. CDR1 is MNHEY and CDR2 is SVGAGI in the germline V gene. Trimming stripped 5 bases from V and 6 bases from J, with 11 bases between. CDR3 nucleotide sequence: TGTGCCAGCAGTGTAAAGTCCTCTCAGCCCCAGCATTTT. Amino acids: CASSVKSSQPQHF.